The TCR beta chain under discussion was sequenced for a study of shared clonotypes between healthy human individuals. Germline V CDR1 and CDR2: LNHNV, YYDKDF (reference sequence). The CDR3 is made up of 13 amino acids. V was pared by 6 bases and J by 2 bases, with 10 bases between. The method was immunoSEQ multiplex PCR; TCRdb's version includes in-frame clones alone and lacks a portion of them. This sample has 640,000 or so clones, with 72% found just once. The sequencing input was memory CD4+ T cells sorted from blood. The sample's subset: CD45RA-negative fraction. The clonotype was recovered from a woman under 40 in good health. The chain recombines TRBV15 with TRBJ1-1; no definite D call. The CDR3 DNA reads TGTGCCACCAGTAGGTATAAAAACACTGAAGCTTTCTTT. Translated, it gives CATSRYKNTEAFF.